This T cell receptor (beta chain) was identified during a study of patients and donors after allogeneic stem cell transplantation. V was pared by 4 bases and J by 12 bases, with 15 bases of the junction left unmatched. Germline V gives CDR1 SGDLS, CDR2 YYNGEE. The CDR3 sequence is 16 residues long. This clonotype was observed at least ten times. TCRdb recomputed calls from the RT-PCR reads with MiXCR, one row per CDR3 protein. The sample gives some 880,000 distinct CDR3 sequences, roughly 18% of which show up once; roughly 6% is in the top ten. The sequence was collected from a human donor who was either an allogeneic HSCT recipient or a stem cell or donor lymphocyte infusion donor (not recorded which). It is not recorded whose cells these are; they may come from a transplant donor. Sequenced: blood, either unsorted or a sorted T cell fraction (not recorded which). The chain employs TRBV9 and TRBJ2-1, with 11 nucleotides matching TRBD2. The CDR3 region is CASSPRLAGGTKSQFF. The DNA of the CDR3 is TGTGCCAGCAGCCCCCGTCTAGCGGGAGGAACCAAGTCGCAGTTCTTC. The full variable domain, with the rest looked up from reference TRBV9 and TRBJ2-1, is DSGVTQTPKHLITATGQRVTLRCSPRSGDLSVYWYQQSLDQGLQFLIQYYNGEERAKGNILERFSAQQFPDLHSELNLSSLELGDSALYFCASSPRLAGGTKSQFFGPGTRLTVL.